Listed below are T cell receptor beta chains from one sample, sequenced in a study of T cells in Graves' hyperthyroidism and ophthalmopathy. TCRdb re-called the multiplex PCR reads with MiXCR, one entry per CDR3 protein. Among around 620,000 distinct CDR3 sequences listed, about half were seen once. Material for sequencing was peripheral blood or thyroid tissue (not recorded which). The receptors here all came from an adult woman with Graves' disease, either hyperthyroidism or ophthalmopathy (not recorded which). Each CDR3 is given without its conserved first and last residue. The order of the fields is J gene, D gene, V gene, CDR3 protein. The D gene is left open where the match is weak.

j_gene: TRBJ2-7; d_gene: NA; v_gene: TRBV20-1; CDR3aa: SASRGLEQY
j_gene: TRBJ2-6; d_gene: NA; v_gene: TRBV15; CDR3aa: ATMGRTDSGANVLT
j_gene: TRBJ2-1; d_gene: TRBD2; v_gene: TRBV29-1; CDR3aa: SVRGRLGVNEQF
j_gene: TRBJ1-6; d_gene: TRBD1; v_gene: TRBV9; CDR3aa: AGEQGLSPLH
j_gene: TRBJ1-4; d_gene: NA; v_gene: TRBV20-1; CDR3aa: SARDNGDLGKEKLF
j_gene: TRBJ1-3; d_gene: NA; v_gene: TRBV29-1; CDR3aa: SVEPGSGNTIY
j_gene: TRBJ1-5; d_gene: NA; v_gene: TRBV20-1; CDR3aa: SARGVAGGGNQPQH
j_gene: TRBJ2-7; d_gene: TRBD2; v_gene: TRBV29-1; CDR3aa: SASSGTYEQY
j_gene: TRBJ2-7; d_gene: TRBD1; v_gene: TRBV5-1; CDR3aa: ASRAGTEVGEQY
j_gene: TRBJ2-5; d_gene: TRBD1; v_gene: TRBV10-2; CDR3aa: ASTQTGSPQETQY
j_gene: TRBJ2-6; d_gene: NA; v_gene: TRBV29-1; CDR3aa: SVEQGGAVSGANVLT
j_gene: NA; d_gene: NA; v_gene: TRBV10-3; CDR3aa: AISGLRDSYNEQY
j_gene: TRBJ1-6; d_gene: NA; v_gene: TRBV25-1; CDR3aa: ASFRRVSYNSPLH
j_gene: TRBJ2-7; d_gene: TRBD2; v_gene: TRBV7-8; CDR3aa: ASSGRGGRPQQY
j_gene: TRBJ2-5; d_gene: NA; v_gene: TRBV28; CDR3aa: ASSEDSWETQY
j_gene: TRBJ2-5; d_gene: TRBD2; v_gene: TRBV11-2; CDR3aa: ASSQGLAGGSETQY
j_gene: TRBJ2-7; d_gene: NA; v_gene: TRBV24-1; CDR3aa: ATSDESKGTHEQY
j_gene: TRBJ2-7; d_gene: NA; v_gene: TRBV7-8; CDR3aa: ASSPQGWDHEQY
j_gene: TRBJ1-5; d_gene: NA; v_gene: TRBV29-1; CDR3aa: SVGNGNQPQH
j_gene: TRBJ2-3; d_gene: TRBD2; v_gene: TRBV20-1; CDR3aa: SAGSSGRATDTQY
j_gene: TRBJ1-5; d_gene: NA; v_gene: TRBV10-3; CDR3aa: AISGPHAEPQH
j_gene: TRBJ1-4; d_gene: NA; v_gene: TRBV29-1; CDR3aa: SVAAAETNEKLF